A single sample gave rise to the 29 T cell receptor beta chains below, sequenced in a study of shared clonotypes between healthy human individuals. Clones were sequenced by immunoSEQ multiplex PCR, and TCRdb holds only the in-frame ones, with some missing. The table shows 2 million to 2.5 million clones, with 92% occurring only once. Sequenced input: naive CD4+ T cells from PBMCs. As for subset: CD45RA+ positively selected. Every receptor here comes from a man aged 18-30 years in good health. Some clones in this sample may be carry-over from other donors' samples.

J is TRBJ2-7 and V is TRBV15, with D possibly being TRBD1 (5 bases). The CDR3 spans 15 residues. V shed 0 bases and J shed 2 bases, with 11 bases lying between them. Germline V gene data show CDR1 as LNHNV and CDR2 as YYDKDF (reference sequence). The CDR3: CATSRDRKGTYEQYF. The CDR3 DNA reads TGTGCCACCAGCAGAGATCGTAAGGGGACCTACGAGCAGTACTTC.

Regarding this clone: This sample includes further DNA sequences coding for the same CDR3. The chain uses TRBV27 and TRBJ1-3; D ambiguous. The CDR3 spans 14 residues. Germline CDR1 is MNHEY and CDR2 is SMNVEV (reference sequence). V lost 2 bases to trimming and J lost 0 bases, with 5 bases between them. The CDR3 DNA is TGTGCCAGCAGTTTAAGAGGCTCTGGAAACACCATATATTTT. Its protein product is CASSLRGSGNTIYF.

The CDR3 DNA reads TGTGCCAGCAGTTTACGGGGGGCGCGGGGCTATGGCTACACCTTC. It specifies CASSLRGARGYGYTF. The chain links TRBV28 to TRBJ1-2, with TRBD1 as a possible D gene (6 bases). V was trimmed by 2 bases and J by 4 bases, leaving 14 bases between them. This CDR3 contains 15 residues. Germline V gene sequence: CDR1 MDHEN, CDR2 SYDVKM.

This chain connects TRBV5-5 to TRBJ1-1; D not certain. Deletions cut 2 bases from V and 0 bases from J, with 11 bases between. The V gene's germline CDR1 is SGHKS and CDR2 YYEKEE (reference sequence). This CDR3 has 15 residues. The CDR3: CASSFNSRMNTEAFF. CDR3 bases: TGTGCCAGCAGCTTTAATAGCAGGATGAACACTGAAGCTTTCTTT. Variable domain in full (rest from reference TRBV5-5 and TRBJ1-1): DAGVTQSPTHLIKTRGQQVTLRCSPISGHKSVSWYQQVLGQGPQFIFQYYEKEERGRGNFPDRFSARQFPNYSSELNVNALLLGDSALYLCASSFNSRMNTEAFFGQGTRLTVV.

The CDR3 bases are TGTGCCAGCAGTGACCTGGGAGCATCCTACAATGAGCAGTTCTTC. Amino acids: CASSDLGASYNEQFF. V and J are TRBV6-4 and TRBJ2-1; the D gene is possibly TRBD2 (5 bases). Germline loops: CDR1 MRHNA, CDR2 SNTAGT. The CDR3 is made up of 15 amino acids. V was pared by 2 bases and J by 1 base, with 9 bases between.

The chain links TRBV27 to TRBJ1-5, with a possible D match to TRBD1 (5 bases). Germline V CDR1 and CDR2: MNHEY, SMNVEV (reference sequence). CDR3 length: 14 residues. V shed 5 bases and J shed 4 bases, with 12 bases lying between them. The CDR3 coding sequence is TGTGCCAGCAGTGGGGCAGGCAGTAATCAGCCCCAGCATTTT. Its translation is CASSGAGSNQPQHF.

The CDR3 coding sequence is TGTGCCAGTAGGTCAATTACGAGCTCCTACAATGAGCAGTTCTTC. Its translation: CASRSITSSYNEQFF. The chain employs TRBV19 and TRBJ2-1; D not certain. CDR3 length: 15 residues. Trimming stripped 6 bases from V and 0 bases from J, with 12 bases between. Germline values: CDR1 LNHDA, CDR2 SQIVND (reference sequence).

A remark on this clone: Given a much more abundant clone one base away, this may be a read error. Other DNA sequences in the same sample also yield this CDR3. CDR3 in amino acids: CASSDRADTQYF. DNA for the CDR3: TGTGCCAGCAGTGACAGAGCAGATACGCAGTATTTT. The chain has TRBV2 and TRBJ2-3, with no clear D. V lost 3 bases to trimming and J lost 4 bases, with 5 bases between them. Germline CDR1 reads SNHLY; CDR2 reads FYNNEI. CDR3 length: 12 amino acids.

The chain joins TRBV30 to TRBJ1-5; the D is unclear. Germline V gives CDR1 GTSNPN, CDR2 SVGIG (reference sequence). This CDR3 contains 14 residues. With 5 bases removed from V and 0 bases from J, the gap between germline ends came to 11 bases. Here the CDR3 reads CAWGRRDSNQPQHF. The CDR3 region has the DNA TGTGCCTGGGGCCGTCGCGATAGCAATCAGCCCCAGCATTTT.

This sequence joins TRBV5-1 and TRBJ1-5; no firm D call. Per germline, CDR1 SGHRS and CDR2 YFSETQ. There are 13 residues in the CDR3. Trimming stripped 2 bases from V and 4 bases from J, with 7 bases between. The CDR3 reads CASSFGENQPQHF. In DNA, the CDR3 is TGCGCCAGCAGCTTCGGTGAGAATCAGCCCCAGCATTTT. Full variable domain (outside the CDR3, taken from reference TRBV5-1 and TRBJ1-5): KAGVTQTPRYLIKTRGQQVTLSCSPISGHRSVSWYQQTPGQGLQFLFEYFSETQRNKGNFPGRFSGRQFSNSRSEMNVSTLELGDSALYLCASSFGENQPQHFGDGTRLSIL.

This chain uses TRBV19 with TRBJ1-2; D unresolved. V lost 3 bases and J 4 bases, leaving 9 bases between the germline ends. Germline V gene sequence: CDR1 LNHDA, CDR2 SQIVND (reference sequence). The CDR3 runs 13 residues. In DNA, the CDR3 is TGTGCCAGTAGTATCTCCTTGGGCTATGGCTACACCTTC. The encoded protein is CASSISLGYGYTF. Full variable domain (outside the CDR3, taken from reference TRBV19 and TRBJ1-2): DGGITQSPKYLFRKEGQNVTLSCEQNLNHDAMYWYRQDPGQGLRLIYYSQIVNDFQKGDIAEGYSVSREKKESFPLTVTSAQKNPTAFYLCASSISLGYGYTFGSGTRLTVV.

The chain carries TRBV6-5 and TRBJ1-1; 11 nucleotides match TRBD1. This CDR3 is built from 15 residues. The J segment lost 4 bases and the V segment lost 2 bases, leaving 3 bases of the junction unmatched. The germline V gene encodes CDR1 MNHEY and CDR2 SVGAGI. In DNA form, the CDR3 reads TGTGCCAGCAGTTACCCAGGGACAGGGGGCACTGAAGCTTTCTTT. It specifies CASSYPGTGGTEAFF.

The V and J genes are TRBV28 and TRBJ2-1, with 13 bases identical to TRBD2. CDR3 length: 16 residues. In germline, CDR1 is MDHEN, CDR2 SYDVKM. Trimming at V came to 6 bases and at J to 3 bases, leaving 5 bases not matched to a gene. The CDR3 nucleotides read TGTGCCAGCAGAGGGGGGACTAGCGGGAACTACAATGAGCAGTTCTTC. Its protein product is CASRGGTSGNYNEQFF.

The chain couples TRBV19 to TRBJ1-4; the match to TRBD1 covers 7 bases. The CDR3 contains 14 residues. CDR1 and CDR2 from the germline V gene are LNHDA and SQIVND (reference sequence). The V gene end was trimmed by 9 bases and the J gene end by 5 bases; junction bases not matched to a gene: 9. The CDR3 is CASRRRGRNEKLFF. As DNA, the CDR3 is TGTGCCAGCAGGAGAAGGGGGCGAAATGAAAAACTGTTTTTT.

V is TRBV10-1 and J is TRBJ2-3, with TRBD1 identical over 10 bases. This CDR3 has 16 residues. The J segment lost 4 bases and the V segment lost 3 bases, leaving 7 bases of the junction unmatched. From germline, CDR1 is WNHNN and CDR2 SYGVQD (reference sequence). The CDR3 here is CASSDPGQGFPDTQYF. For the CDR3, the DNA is TGCGCCAGCAGTGACCCGGGACAGGGGTTCCCAGATACGCAGTATTTT.

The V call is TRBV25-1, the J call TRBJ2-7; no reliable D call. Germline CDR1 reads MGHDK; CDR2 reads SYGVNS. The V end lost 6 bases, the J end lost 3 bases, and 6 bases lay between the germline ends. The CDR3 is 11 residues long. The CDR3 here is CASSSLYEQYF. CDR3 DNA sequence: TGTGCCAGCAGCTCCCTCTACGAGCAGTACTTC.

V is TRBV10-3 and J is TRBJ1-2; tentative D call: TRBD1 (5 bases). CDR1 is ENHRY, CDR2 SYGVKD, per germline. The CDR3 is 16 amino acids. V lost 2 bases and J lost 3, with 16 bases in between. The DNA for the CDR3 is TGTGCCATCAGTGAGGGGGACTTTCGAGGGGACTATGGCTACACCTTC. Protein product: CAISEGDFRGDYGYTF.

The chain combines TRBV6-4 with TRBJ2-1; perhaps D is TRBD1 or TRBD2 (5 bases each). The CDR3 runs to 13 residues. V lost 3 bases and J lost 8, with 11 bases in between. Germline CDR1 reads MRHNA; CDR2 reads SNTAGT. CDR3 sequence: CASSEGVWDEQFF. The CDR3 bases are TGTGCCAGCAGTGAGGGGGTTTGGGATGAGCAGTTCTTC.

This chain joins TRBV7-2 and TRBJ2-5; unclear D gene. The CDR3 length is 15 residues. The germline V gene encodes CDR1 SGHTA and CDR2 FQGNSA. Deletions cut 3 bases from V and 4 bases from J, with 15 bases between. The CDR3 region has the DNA TGTGCCAGCAGCTTGCAAGCGAGGATTCGAGAGACCCAGTACTTC. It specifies CASSLQARIRETQYF.

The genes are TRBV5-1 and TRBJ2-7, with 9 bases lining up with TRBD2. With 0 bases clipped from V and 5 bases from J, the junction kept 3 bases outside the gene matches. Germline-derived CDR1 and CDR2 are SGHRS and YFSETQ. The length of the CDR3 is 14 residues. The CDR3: CASSLVLAGNEQYF. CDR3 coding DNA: TGCGCCAGCAGCTTGGTGCTAGCGGGAAACGAGCAGTACTTC. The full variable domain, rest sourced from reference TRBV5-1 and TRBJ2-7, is KAGVTQTPRYLIKTRGQQVTLSCSPISGHRSVSWYQQTPGQGLQFLFEYFSETQRNKGNFPGRFSGRQFSNSRSEMNVSTLELGDSALYLCASSLVLAGNEQYFGPGTRLTVT.

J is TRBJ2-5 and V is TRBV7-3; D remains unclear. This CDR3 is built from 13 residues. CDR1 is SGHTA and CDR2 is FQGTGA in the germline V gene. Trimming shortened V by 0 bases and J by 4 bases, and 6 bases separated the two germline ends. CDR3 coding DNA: TGTGCCAGCAGCTTAACGGCCCCAGAGACCCAGTACTTC. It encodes CASSLTAPETQYF.

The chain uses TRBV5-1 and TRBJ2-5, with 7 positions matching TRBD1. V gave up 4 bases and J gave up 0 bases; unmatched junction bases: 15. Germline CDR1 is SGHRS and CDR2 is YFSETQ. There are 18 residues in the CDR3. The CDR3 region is CASSAGLNRGLNQETQYF. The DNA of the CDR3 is TGCGCCAGCAGCGCCGGACTTAACAGGGGCCTTAACCAAGAGACCCAGTACTTC. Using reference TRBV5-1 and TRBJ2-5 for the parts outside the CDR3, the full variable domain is KAGVTQTPRYLIKTRGQQVTLSCSPISGHRSVSWYQQTPGQGLQFLFEYFSETQRNKGNFPGRFSGRQFSNSRSEMNVSTLELGDSALYLCASSAGLNRGLNQETQYFGPGTRLLVL.

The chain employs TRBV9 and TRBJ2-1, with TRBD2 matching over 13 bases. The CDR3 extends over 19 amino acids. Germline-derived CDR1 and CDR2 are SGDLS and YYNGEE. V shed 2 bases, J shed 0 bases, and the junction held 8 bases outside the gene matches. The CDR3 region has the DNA TGTGCCAGCAGCGTGACGGGACTAGCGGGACCATACTCCTACAATGAGCAGTTCTTC. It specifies CASSVTGLAGPYSYNEQFF.

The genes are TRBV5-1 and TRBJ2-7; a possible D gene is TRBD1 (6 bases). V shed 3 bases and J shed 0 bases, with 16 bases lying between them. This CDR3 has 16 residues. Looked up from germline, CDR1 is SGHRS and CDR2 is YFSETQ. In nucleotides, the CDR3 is TGCGCCAGCAGCTCGAACCCAAGGACAGACTCCTACGAGCAGTACTTC. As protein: CASSSNPRTDSYEQYF.

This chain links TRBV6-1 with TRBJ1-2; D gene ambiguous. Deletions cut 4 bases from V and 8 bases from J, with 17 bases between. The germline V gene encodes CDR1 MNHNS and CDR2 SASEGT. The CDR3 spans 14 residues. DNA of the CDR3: TGTGCCAGCAGTGCATTCAGATGGCCGGGCGGCTACACCTTC. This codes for CASSAFRWPGGYTF.

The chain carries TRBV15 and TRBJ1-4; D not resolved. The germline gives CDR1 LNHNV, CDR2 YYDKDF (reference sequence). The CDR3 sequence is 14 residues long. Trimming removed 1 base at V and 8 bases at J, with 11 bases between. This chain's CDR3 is CATSRVLQGEKLFF. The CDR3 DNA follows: TGTGCCACCAGCAGAGTGCTGCAAGGGGAAAAACTGTTTTTT.

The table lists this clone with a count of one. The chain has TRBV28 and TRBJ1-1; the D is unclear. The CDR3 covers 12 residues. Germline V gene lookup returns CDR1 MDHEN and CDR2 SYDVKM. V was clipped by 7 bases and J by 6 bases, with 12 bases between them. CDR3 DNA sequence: TGTGCCAGCACCACCCATACAGCTGAAGCTTTCTTT. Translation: CASTTHTAEAFF.

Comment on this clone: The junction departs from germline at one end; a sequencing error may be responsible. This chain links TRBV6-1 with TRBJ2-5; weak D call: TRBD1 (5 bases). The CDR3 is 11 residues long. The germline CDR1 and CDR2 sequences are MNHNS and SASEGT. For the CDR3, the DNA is TGTGCCAGCAACCTGGACAAGGGCTCCCACTTC. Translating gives CASNLDKGSHF.

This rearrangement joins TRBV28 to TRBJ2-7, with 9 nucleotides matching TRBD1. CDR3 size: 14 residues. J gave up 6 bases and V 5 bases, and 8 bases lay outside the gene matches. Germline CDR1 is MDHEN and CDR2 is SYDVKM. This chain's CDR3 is CASSPRDRAGEQYF. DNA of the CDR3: TGTGCCAGCAGTCCTCGGGACAGGGCAGGCGAGCAGTACTTC.